Presented here are 32 T cell receptor beta chains from one specimen sequenced in a study of cytomegalovirus exposure and HLA in healthy donors (dated by TCRdb to about 2017). The protocol used for the library was the immunoSEQ multiplex PCR assay. The multiplex PCR relied on a mix of 60 forward primers for TCR Vbeta segments and 13 reverse primers for TCR Jbeta segments. TCRdb provides this immuneACCESS table in a form limited to in-frame rearrangements. Some clones are lacking; in checked studies, under half of them reflect an unresolved V gene, and why the rest are absent is not known. The sample table shows around 200,000 clones, and more than 60% are seen once. The ten largest clones add up to roughly a sixth of the sample. Sequenced input: PBMCs. Receptors were obtained from a man aged 40-50 years in good health and CMV-seronegative.

The chain employs TRBV28 and TRBJ2-5; 9 nucleotides align to TRBD2. J gave up 5 bases and V 6 bases, and 4 bases lay outside the gene matches. This CDR3 is 13 amino acids long. Germline CDR1 is MDHEN and CDR2 is SYDVKM. CDR3 sequence (DNA): TGTGCCAGCAGATTAGCGGGAGAGGAGACCCAGTACTTC. This encodes CASRLAGEETQYF. The complete variable domain, with remaining parts taken from reference TRBV28 and TRBJ2-5, reads DVKVTQSSRYLVKRTGEKVFLECVQDMDHENMFWYRQDPGLGLRLIYFSYDVKMKEKGDIPEGYSVSREKKERFSLILESASTNQTSMYLCASRLAGEETQYFGPGTRLLVL.

The chain couples TRBV4-3 to TRBJ2-5; 9 nucleotides line up with TRBD1. There are 15 residues in the CDR3. Germline CDR1 is LGHNA and CDR2 is YSLEER. The trim removed 0 bases at V and 4 bases at J, leaving 3 bases unmatched. The DNA of the CDR3 is TGCGCCAGCAGCCAAGAACAGGGGGCGAGAGAGACCCAGTACTTC. Residues: CASSQEQGARETQYF.

The genes are TRBV13 and TRBJ2-1; the D is unclear. Germline assignment: CDR1 PRHDT and CDR2 FYEKMQ (reference sequence). The CDR3 is 14 residues long. The V and J ends lost 0 bases and 9 bases respectively, with 12 bases between them. This CDR3 reads CASSLGTLGVEQFF. CDR3 in DNA: TGTGCCAGCAGCTTAGGCACCCTCGGTGTTGAGCAGTTCTTC.

This rearrangement joins TRBV7-2 to TRBJ2-5; D unclear. The CDR3 sequence is 15 residues long. Trimming left V 0 bases short and J 5 bases short, with 13 bases between. Per germline, CDR1 SGHTA and CDR2 FQGNSA. Written as DNA, the CDR3 is TGTGCCAGCAGCTTAGCGTCGAGTGGTTGGGAGACCCAGTACTTC. This encodes CASSLASSGWETQYF.

The chain employs TRBV28 and TRBJ1-2; TRBD1 aligns across 12 bases. Germline values: CDR1 MDHEN, CDR2 SYDVKM. CDR3 length: 15 amino acids. The ends lost 7 bases at V and 7 bases at J; junction bases unmatched: 10. CDR3 amino acids: CASNPTGQGAGGYTF. CDR3 sequence (DNA): TGTGCCAGCAATCCGACGGGACAGGGGGCAGGTGGCTACACCTTC.

This chain uses TRBV2 with TRBJ1-2; the match to TRBD1 covers 9 bases. V shed 7 bases, J shed 7 bases, and the junction held 10 bases outside the gene matches. The CDR3 contains 14 residues. CDR1 is SNHLY, CDR2 FYNNEI, per germline. CDR3 DNA: TGTGCCAGCACGGCGGGACAGGGATGGCGTGGCTACACCTTC. This sequence encodes CASTAGQGWRGYTF.

The V call is TRBV2, the J call TRBJ1-1; TRBD1 agrees at 11 bases. J was trimmed by 5 bases and V by 8 bases; bases with no gene match: 4. This CDR3 comprises 13 residues. Germline CDR1 SNHLY, CDR2 FYNNEI. The CDR3 DNA sequence: TGTGCCAGCGGGGACAGGGGGGCTACTGAAGCTTTCTTT. Translated: CASGDRGATEAFF. Full variable domain (missing parts from reference TRBV2 and TRBJ1-1): EPEVTQTPSHQVTQMGQEVILRCVPISNHLYFYWYRQILGQKVEFLVSFYNNEISEKSEIFDDQFSVERPDGSNFTLKIRSTKLEDSAMYFCASGDRGATEAFFGQGTRLTVV.

The V gene is TRBV7-8, the J gene TRBJ2-7, with 7 bases matching TRBD2. Germline assignment: CDR1 SGHVS and CDR2 FQNEAQ. This CDR3 region has 14 residues. J was trimmed by 5 bases and V by 4 bases; bases with no gene match: 8. The CDR3 protein is CASSSRLGRDEQYF. The CDR3 coding sequence is TGTGCCAGCAGCTCGAGACTAGGGAGGGACGAGCAGTACTTC. Complete variable domain (other parts from reference TRBV7-8 and TRBJ2-7): GAGVSQSPRYKVAKRGQDVALRCDPISGHVSLFWYQQALGQGPEFLTYFQNEAQLDKSGLPSDRFFAERPEGSVSTLKIQRTQQEDSAVYLCASSSRLGRDEQYFGPGTRLTVT.

The chain combines TRBV19 with TRBJ2-1, with D possibly being TRBD2 (7 bases). V was cut by 9 bases and J by 3 bases, with 15 bases left in between. Germline lookup yields CDR1 LNHDA and CDR2 SQIVND (reference sequence). The CDR3 is made up of 14 amino acids. The CDR3 nucleotides read TGTGCCAGCTCGAGGGGGGGGCTCTACAATGAGCAGTTCTTC. This gives the protein CASSRGGLYNEQFF.

The chain joins TRBV18 to TRBJ1-2; D possibly corresponds to TRBD1 (5 bases). Trimming pared 5 bases from V and 8 bases from J, leaving 24 bases between. In germline, CDR1 is KGHSH, CDR2 LQKENI. The CDR3 runs 16 residues. The CDR3 DNA reads TGTGCCAGCTCATCGGGCACCCCGGGGGTTCGTCTCGGCTACACCTTC. Its translation is CASSSGTPGVRLGYTF.

This clone showed up just a few times. This chain links TRBV5-4 with TRBJ2-2, with a tentative D call TRBD1 (5 bases). Trimming pared 4 bases from V and 9 bases from J, leaving 13 bases between. CDR1 is SGHNT, CDR2 YYREEE, per germline (reference sequence). The CDR3 has 13 amino acids. In DNA, the CDR3 is TGTGCCAGCAGCCCGGACATTCGCAGGGAGCTGTTTTTT. It encodes CASSPDIRRELFF. The whole variable domain, remainder taken from reference TRBV5-4 and TRBJ2-2, is ETGVTQSPTHLIKTRGQQVTLRCSSQSGHNTVSWYQQALGQGPQFIFQYYREEENGRGNFPPRFSGLQFPNYSSELNVNALELDDSALYLCASSPDIRRELFFGEGSRLTVL.

V usage is TRBV15 and J usage is TRBJ2-2; TRBD1 might be the D (5 bases). The CDR3 sequence is 13 residues long. Germline V gives CDR1 LNHNV, CDR2 YYDKDF (reference sequence). V was pared by 5 bases and J by 7 bases, with 11 bases between. The CDR3 region has the DNA TGTGCCACCAGCGGCCCCCAGGGCGGGGAGCTGTTTTTT. Translated: CATSGPQGGELFF.

The V gene is TRBV27, the J gene TRBJ2-5; 11 bases align to TRBD2. CDR1 and CDR2 from the germline V gene are MNHEY and SMNVEV (reference sequence). After removal of 5 bases from V and 5 bases from J, the junction contained 7 bases not matched to a gene. This CDR3 spans 15 amino acids. The CDR3 nucleotides are TGTGCCAGCAGTGGGGGGACTAGCGGTCAGGAGACCCAGTACTTC. As protein: CASSGGTSGQETQYF.

The V gene is TRBV7-2, the J gene TRBJ2-1; D remains unclear. V shed 7 bases and J shed 4 bases, with 5 bases lying between them. This CDR3 comprises 11 residues. Germline V lookup: CDR1 SGHTA, CDR2 FQGNSA. CDR3 DNA: TGTGCCAGCAACAGATACAATGAGCAGTTCTTC. As protein: CASNRYNEQFF.

This chain joins TRBV28 and TRBJ2-7; weak D call: TRBD1 (6 bases). This CDR3 spans 14 amino acids. Germline assignment: CDR1 MDHEN and CDR2 SYDVKM. V was shortened by 8 bases and J by 3 bases, with 17 bases between the two germline ends. Here the CDR3 DNA reads TGTGCCAGCTACAGTGGGGGCCAATACTACGAGCAGTACTTC. Residues: CASYSGGQYYEQYF.

The V gene is TRBV19, the J gene TRBJ2-5; 14 bases are a match to TRBD2. V shed 3 bases and J 3 bases; nucleotides not matched to a gene: 0. Per the germline V gene, CDR1 is LNHDA and CDR2 is SQIVND (reference sequence). The CDR3 is made up of 15 amino acids. The CDR3 sequence is CASSMGLAGEETQYF. The CDR3 nucleotides are TGTGCCAGTAGTATGGGACTAGCGGGGGAAGAGACCCAGTACTTC.

The chain recombines TRBV9 with TRBJ1-5; D not certain. V was pared by 0 bases and J by 4 bases, with 8 bases between. CDR3 size: 14 residues. CDR1 is SGDLS and CDR2 is YYNGEE in the germline V gene. The CDR3 region is CASSVDSRNQPQHF. In DNA form, the CDR3 reads TGTGCCAGCAGCGTAGACAGCAGGAATCAGCCCCAGCATTTT.

Only one count was recorded for this clone. The chain uses TRBV4-3 and TRBJ1-1; maybe TRBD1 (6 bases). The CDR3 has 14 residues. The germline CDR1 and CDR2 sequences are LGHNA and YSLEER. V lost 3 bases to trimming and J lost 4 bases, with 12 bases between them. The CDR3: CASSHHRDGTEAFF. CDR3 nucleotide sequence: TGCGCCAGCAGCCATCACAGGGATGGCACTGAAGCTTTCTTT.

The chain links TRBV2 to TRBJ2-1; D is unresolved. CDR3 length: 17 amino acids. Germline V gives CDR1 SNHLY, CDR2 FYNNEI. V gave up 7 bases and J gave up 0 bases, with 19 bases separating them. DNA for the CDR3: TGTGCCAGCAAGCGACCGACCTACCCGAGCTCCTACAATGAGCAGTTCTTC. It specifies CASKRPTYPSSYNEQFF.

This chain connects TRBV6-6 to TRBJ2-7; 10 bases match TRBD1. The CDR3 covers 16 residues. Germline lookup yields CDR1 MNHNY and CDR2 SVGAGI (reference sequence). The junction had 13 bases not matched to a gene; V was cut back by 5 bases and J by 6 bases. The CDR3 nucleotides read TGTGCCAGCAGTCCCCTCAATCGGGACAGGGGATTCGAGCAGTACTTC. Its protein product is CASSPLNRDRGFEQYF.

J is TRBJ1-2 and V is TRBV5-1; D call uncertain. Germline assignment: CDR1 SGHRS and CDR2 YFSETQ. The V end was cut by 0 bases, the J end by 1 base, with 13 bases between. The CDR3 sequence is 16 residues long. CDR3 region: CASSLGQKKFNYGYTF. The CDR3 coding sequence is TGCGCCAGCAGCTTGGGCCAGAAAAAATTTAACTATGGCTACACCTTC.

This chain connects TRBV20-1 to TRBJ2-7, with D unresolved. The CDR3 length is 11 residues. V gave up 6 bases and J gave up 5 bases, with 11 bases separating them. CDR1 and CDR2 (germline): DFQATT, SNEGSKA (reference sequence). CDR3 in amino acids: CSAALGHEQYF. DNA of the CDR3: TGCAGTGCCGCCCTTGGGCACGAGCAGTACTTC.

V gene TRBV29-1 combines with J gene TRBJ1-1; D might be TRBD1 (5 bases). This CDR3 contains 13 residues. Germline CDR1 reads SQVTM; CDR2 reads ANQGSEA. V lost 4 bases, J lost 5 bases, and 14 bases lay in between. The CDR3 is CSVVQVWQTEAFF. The DNA for the CDR3 is TGCAGCGTTGTACAGGTTTGGCAAACTGAAGCTTTCTTT.

The V gene is TRBV4-3, the J gene TRBJ2-7, with D perhaps matching TRBD1 (6 bases). Germline lookup yields CDR1 LGHNA and CDR2 YSLEER. V lost 3 bases, J lost 6 bases, and 18 bases lay in between. The CDR3 spans 15 residues. The CDR3 sequence: CASSQSSQGVGEQYF. The CDR3 DNA follows: TGCGCCAGCAGCCAGTCTTCACAGGGAGTGGGCGAGCAGTACTTC.

This clone has a handful of counts. The chain is built from TRBV6-1 and TRBJ2-5, with 7 bases identical to TRBD1. Germline CDR1 and CDR2: MNHNS and SASEGT. The CDR3 contains 15 residues. V shed 0 bases and J 2 bases; nucleotides not matched to a gene: 3. CDR3 coding DNA: TGTGCCAGCAGTGAAGCACAGGGACAGCAAGAGACCCAGTACTTC. Encoded protein: CASSEAQGQQETQYF.

The chain combines TRBV5-6 with TRBJ1-2, with TRBD1 matching over 8 bases. CDR3 length equals 14 residues. Germline-derived CDR1 and CDR2 are SGHDT and YYEEEE. V lost 2 bases to trimming and J lost 3 bases; unmatched junction nucleotides: 3. The CDR3: CASSFGQGHYGYTF. The CDR3, as DNA: TGTGCCAGCAGCTTCGGACAGGGACACTATGGCTACACCTTC.

The chain combines TRBV19 with TRBJ2-5; 11 nucleotides align to TRBD1. Trimming removed 5 bases from V and 4 bases from J; junction bases left unmatched: 6. The CDR3 extends over 15 amino acids. Looked up from germline, CDR1 is LNHDA and CDR2 is SQIVND (reference sequence). In DNA, the CDR3 is TGTGCCAGTAGTTACGGACAGGGGGCGAGAGAGACCCAGTACTTC. It translates to CASSYGQGARETQYF.

This sequence joins TRBV19 and TRBJ1-3, with 7 bases matching TRBD1. Looked up from germline, CDR1 is LNHDA and CDR2 is SQIVND (reference sequence). The J segment lost 0 bases and the V segment lost 4 bases, leaving 3 bases of the junction unmatched. The CDR3 is 15 amino acids. CDR3 amino acids: CASSTDRSSGNTIYF. Written as DNA, the CDR3 is TGTGCCAGTAGTACGGACAGGAGCTCTGGAAACACCATATATTTT.

J is TRBJ1-1 and V is TRBV28, with 7 nucleotides matching TRBD1. V lost 5 bases, J lost 6 bases, and 9 bases stayed unmatched. This CDR3 spans 14 amino acids. Germline V gives CDR1 MDHEN, CDR2 SYDVKM. For the CDR3, the DNA is TGTGCCAGCAGTCCAAACAGGGGTTTTGCTGAAGCTTTCTTT. Encoded protein: CASSPNRGFAEAFF.

As regards this clone: The junction and the germline gene differ at one end; a read error may be behind it. The J gene is TRBJ2-7, the V gene TRBV9, with D perhaps given as TRBD1 or TRBD2 (6 bases each). This CDR3 has 13 residues. The germline V gene has CDR1 SGDLS and CDR2 YYNGEE. The DNA for the CDR3 is TGTGCCGGCAGCGTAGGAGGGGGCTACGAGCAGTACTTC. Translating it yields CAGSVGGGYEQYF.

The V call is TRBV7-9, the J call TRBJ1-1, with a possible D match to TRBD1 (6 bases). Germline V CDR1 and CDR2: SEHNR, FQNEAQ (reference sequence). Deletions cut 2 bases from V and 4 bases from J, with 20 bases between. CDR3 size: 17 residues. The CDR3 DNA is TGTGCCAGCAGCTTAACCCGGGACACCCGGGGGGCCACTGAAGCTTTCTTT. Its protein is CASSLTRDTRGATEAFF.

The chain recombines TRBV5-4 with TRBJ1-2; 7 positions match TRBD1. In germline, CDR1 is SGHNT, CDR2 YYREEE (reference sequence). The CDR3 extends over 13 amino acids. Unmatched junction bases numbered 3, after V lost 1 base and J lost 6 bases. As DNA, the CDR3 is TGTGCCAGCAGCTTGTCAGGGGGTGATGGCTACACCTTC. This gives the protein CASSLSGGDGYTF. Together with reference TRBV5-4 and TRBJ1-2, the CDR3 gives the full variable domain: ETGVTQSPTHLIKTRGQQVTLRCSSQSGHNTVSWYQQALGQGPQFIFQYYREEENGRGNFPPRFSGLQFPNYSSELNVNALELDDSALYLCASSLSGGDGYTFGSGTRLTVV.